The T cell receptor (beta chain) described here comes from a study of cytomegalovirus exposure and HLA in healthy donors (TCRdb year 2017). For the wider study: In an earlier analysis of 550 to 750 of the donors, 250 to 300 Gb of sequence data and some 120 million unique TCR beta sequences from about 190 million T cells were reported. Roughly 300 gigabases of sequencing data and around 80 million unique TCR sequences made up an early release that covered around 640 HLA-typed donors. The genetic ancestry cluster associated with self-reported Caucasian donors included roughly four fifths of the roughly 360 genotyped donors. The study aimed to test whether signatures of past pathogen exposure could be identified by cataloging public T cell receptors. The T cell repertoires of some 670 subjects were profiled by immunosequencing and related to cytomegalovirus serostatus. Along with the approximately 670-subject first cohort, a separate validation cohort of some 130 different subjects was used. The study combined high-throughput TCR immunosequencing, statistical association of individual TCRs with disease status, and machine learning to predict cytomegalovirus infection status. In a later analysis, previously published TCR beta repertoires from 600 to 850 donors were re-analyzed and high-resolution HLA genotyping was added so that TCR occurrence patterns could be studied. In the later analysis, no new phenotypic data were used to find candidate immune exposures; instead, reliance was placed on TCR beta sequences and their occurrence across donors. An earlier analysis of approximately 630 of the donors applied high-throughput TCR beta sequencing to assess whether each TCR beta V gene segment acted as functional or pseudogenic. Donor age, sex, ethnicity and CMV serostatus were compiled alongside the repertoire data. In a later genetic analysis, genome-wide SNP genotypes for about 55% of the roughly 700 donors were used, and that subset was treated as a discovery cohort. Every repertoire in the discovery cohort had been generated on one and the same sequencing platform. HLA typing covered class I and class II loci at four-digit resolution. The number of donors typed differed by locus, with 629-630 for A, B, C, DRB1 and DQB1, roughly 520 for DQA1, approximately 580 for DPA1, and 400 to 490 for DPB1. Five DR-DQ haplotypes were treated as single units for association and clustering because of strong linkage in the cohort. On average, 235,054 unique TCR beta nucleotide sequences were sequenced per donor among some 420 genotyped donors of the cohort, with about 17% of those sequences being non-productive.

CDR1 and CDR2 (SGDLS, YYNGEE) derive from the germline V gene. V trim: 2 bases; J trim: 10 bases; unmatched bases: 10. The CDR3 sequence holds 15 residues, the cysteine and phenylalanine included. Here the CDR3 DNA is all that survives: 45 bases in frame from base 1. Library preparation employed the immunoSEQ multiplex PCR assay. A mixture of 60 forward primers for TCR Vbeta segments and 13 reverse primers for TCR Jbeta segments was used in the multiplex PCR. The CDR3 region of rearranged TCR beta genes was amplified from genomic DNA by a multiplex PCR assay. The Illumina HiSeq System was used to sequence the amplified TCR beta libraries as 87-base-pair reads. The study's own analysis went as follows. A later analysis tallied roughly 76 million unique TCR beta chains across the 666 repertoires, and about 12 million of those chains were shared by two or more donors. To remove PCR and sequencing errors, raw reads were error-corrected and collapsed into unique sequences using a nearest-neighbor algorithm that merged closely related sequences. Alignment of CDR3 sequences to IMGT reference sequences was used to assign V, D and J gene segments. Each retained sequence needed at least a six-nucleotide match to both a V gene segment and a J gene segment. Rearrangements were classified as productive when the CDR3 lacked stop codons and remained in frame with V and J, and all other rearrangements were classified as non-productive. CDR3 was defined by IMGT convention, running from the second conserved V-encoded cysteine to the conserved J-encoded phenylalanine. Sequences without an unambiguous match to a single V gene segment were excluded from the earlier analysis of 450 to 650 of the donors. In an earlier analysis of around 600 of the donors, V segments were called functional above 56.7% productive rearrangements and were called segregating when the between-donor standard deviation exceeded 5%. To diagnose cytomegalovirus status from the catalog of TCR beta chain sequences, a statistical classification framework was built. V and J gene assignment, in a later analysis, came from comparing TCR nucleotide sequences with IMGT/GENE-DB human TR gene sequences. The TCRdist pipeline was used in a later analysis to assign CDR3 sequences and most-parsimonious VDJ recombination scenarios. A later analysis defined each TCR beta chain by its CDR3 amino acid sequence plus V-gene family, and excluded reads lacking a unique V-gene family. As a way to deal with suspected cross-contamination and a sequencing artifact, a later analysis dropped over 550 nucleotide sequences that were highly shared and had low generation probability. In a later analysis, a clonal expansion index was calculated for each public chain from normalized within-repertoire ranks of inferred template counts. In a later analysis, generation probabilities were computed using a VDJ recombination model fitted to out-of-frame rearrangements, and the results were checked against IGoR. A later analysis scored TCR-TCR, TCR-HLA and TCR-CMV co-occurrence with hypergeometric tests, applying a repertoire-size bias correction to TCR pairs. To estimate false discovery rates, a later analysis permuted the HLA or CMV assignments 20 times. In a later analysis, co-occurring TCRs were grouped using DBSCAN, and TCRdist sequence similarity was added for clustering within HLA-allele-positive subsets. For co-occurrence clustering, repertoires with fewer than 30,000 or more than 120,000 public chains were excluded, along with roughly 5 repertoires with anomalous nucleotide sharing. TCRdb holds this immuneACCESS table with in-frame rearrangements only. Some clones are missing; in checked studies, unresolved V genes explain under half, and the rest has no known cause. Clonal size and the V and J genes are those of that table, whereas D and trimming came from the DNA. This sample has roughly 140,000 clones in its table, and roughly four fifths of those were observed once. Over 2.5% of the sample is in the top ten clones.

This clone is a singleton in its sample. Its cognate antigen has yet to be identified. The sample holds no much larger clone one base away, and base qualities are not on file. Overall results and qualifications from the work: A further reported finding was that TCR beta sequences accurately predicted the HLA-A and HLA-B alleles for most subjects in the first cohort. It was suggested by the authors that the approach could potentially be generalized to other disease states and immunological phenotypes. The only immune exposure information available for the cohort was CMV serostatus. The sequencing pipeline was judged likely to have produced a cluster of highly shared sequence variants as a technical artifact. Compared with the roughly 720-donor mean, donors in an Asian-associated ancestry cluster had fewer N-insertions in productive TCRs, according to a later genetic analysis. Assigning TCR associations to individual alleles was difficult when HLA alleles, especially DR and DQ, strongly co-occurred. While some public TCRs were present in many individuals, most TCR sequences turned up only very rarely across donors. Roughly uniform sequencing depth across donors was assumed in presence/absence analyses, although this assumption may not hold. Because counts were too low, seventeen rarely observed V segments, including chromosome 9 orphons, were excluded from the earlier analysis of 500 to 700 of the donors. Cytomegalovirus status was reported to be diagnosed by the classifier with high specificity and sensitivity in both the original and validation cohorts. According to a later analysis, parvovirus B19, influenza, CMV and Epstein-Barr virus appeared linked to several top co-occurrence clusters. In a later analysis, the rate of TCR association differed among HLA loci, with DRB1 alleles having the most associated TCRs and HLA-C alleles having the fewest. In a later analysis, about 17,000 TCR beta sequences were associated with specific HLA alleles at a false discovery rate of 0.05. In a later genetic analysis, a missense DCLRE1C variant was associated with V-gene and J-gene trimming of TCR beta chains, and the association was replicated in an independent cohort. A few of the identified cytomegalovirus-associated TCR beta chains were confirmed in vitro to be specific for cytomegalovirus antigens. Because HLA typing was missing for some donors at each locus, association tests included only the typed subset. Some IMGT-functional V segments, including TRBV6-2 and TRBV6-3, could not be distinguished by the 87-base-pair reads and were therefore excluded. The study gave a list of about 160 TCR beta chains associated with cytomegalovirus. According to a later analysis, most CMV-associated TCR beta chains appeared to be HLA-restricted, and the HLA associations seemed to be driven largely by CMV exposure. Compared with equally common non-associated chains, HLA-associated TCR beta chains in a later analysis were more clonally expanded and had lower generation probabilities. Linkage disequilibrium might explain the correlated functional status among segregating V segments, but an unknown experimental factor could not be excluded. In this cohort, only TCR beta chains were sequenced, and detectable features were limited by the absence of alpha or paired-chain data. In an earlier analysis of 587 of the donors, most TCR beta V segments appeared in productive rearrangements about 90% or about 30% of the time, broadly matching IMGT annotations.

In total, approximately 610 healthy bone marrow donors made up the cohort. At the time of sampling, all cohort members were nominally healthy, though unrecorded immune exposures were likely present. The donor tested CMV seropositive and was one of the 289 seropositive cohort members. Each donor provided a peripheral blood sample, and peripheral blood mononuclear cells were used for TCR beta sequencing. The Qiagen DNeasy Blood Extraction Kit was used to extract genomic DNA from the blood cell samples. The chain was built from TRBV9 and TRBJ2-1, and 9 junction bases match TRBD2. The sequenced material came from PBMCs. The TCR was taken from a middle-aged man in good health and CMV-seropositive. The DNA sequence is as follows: TGTGCCAGCAGCGTGGAACCGGGACTAGCTTTCGAGCAGTTCTTC. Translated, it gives CASSVEPGLAFEQFF.